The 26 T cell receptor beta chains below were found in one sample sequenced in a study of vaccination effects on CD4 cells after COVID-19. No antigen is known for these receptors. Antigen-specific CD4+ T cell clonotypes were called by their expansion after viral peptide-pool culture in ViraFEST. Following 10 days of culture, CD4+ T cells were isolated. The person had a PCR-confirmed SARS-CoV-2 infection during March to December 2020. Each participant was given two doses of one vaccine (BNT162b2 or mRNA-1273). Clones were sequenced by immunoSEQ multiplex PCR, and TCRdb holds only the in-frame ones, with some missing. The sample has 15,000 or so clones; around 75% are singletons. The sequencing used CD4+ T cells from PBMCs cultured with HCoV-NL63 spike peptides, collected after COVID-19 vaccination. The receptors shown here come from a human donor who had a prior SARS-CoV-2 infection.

The CDR3 nucleotides are TGTGCCAGCAGCGAAGGGGACAGGGCCTCTTACTTC. Its protein is CASSEGDRASYF. The chain recombines TRBV6-2 or TRBV6-3 with TRBJ2-4; 9 bases fit TRBD1. V gave up 6 bases and J gave up 16 bases; unmatched junction bases: 10. This CDR3 is built from 12 residues. Per the germline V gene, CDR1 is MNHEY and CDR2 is SVGEGT.

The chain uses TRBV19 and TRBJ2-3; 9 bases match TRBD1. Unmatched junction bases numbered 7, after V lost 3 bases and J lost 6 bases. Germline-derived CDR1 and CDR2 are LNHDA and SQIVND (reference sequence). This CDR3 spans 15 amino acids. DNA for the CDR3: TGTGCCAGTAGTATCGGGGACAGGGTGTTGGATACGCAGTATTTT. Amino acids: CASSIGDRVLDTQYF.

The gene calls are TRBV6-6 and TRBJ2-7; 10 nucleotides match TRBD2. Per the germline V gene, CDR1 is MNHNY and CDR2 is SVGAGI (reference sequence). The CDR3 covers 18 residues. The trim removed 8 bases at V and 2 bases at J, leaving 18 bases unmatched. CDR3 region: CASRPIPGETSGAYEQYF. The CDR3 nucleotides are TGTGCCAGCCGTCCAATCCCCGGGGAAACTAGCGGGGCCTACGAGCAGTACTTC.

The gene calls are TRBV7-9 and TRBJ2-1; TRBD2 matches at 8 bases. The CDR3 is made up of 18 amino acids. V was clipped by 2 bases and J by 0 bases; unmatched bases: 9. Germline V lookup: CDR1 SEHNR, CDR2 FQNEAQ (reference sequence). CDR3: CASSLRTGGGSSYNEQFF. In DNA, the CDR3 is TGTGCCAGCAGCTTAAGGACGGGCGGGGGGAGCTCCTACAATGAGCAGTTCTTC.

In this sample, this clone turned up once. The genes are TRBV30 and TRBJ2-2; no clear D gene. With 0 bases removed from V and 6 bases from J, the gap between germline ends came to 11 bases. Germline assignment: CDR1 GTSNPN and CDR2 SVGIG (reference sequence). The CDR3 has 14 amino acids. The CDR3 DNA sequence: TGTGCCTGGAGTGTACCTCAGGCAGCCGGGGAGCTGTTTTTT. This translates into CAWSVPQAAGELFF.

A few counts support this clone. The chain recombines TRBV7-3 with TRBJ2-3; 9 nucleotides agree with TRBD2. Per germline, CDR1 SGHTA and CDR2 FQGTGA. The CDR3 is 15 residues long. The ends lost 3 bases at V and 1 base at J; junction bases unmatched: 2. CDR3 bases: TGTGCCAGCAGCTTGAGCGGGGGGCGCACAGATACGCAGTATTTT. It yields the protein CASSLSGGRTDTQYF.

CDR3 in amino acids: CASSMTDYYGYTF. The DNA for the CDR3 is TGTGCCAGCAGTATGACAGATTACTATGGCTACACCTTC. This chain links TRBV12-3 or TRBV12-4 with TRBJ1-2; TRBD1 might be the D (5 bases). Between the trimmed V and J ends, which lost 5 bases and 3 bases, there was a span of 10 bases. This CDR3 comprises 13 residues.

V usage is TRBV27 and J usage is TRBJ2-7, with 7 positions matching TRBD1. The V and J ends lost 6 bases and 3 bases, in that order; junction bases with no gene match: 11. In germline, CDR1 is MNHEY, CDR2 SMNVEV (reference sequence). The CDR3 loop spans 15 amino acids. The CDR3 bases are TGTGCCAGCAGAATCTTCCGACAGGGAGTCTACGAGCAGTACTTC. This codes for CASRIFRQGVYEQYF.

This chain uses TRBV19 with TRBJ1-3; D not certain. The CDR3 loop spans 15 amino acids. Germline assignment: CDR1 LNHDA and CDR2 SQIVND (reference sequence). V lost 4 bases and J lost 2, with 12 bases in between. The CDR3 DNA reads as TGTGCCAGTAGTAGTCTCGGTCTGACTGGAAACACCATATATTTT. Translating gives CASSSLGLTGNTIYF.

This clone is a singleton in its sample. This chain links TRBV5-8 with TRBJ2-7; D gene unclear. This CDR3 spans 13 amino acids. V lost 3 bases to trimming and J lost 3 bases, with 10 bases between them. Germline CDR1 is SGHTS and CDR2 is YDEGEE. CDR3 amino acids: CASSSSSFYEQYF. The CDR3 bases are TGTGCCAGCAGCTCCAGTAGTTTCTACGAGCAGTACTTC.

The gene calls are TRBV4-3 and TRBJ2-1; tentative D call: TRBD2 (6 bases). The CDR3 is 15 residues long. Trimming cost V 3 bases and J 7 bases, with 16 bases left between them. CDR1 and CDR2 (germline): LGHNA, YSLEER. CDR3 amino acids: CASSQEPWAGNEQFF. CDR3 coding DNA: TGCGCCAGCAGCCAGGAACCCTGGGCGGGAAATGAGCAGTTCTTC.

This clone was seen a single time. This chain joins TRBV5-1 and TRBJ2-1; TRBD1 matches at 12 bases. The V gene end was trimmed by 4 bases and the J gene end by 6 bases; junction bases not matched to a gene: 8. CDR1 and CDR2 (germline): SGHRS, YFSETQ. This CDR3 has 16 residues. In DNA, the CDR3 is TGCGCCAGCAGCCCCGCCGGGACAGGGGGCTTCAATGAGCAGTTCTTC. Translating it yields CASSPAGTGGFNEQFF.

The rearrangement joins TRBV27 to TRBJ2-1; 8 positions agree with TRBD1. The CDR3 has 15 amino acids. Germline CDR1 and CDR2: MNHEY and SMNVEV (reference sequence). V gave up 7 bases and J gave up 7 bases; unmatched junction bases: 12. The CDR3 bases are TGTGCCAGCAAACCAGGGGGCGCCCCGGGGAATGAGCAGTTCTTC. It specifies CASKPGGAPGNEQFF.

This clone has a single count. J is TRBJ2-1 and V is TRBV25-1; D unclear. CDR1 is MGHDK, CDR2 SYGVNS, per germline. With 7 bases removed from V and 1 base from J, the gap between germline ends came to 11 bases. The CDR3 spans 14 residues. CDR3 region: CASKNRGSYNEQFF. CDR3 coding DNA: TGTGCCAGCAAGAACCGAGGTTCCTACAATGAGCAGTTCTTC.

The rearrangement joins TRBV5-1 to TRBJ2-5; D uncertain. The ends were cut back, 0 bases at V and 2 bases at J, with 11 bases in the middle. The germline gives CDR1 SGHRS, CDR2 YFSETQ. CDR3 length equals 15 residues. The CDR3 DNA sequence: TGCGCCAGCAGCTTGGGGTCCGGTTCACAAGAGACCCAGTACTTC. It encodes CASSLGSGSQETQYF.

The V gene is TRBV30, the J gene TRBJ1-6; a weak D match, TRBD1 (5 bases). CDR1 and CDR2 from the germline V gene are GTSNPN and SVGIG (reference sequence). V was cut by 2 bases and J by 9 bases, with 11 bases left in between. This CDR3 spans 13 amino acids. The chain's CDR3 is CAWSLTGGSPLHF. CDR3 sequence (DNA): TGTGCCTGGAGTCTCACAGGAGGTTCACCCCTCCACTTT.

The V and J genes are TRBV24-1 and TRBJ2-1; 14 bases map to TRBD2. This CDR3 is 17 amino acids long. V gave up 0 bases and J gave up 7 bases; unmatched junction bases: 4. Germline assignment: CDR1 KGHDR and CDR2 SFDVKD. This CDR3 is CATSDLVTSGRGNEQFF. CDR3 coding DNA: TGTGCCACCAGTGATTTGGTGACTAGCGGGAGGGGAAATGAGCAGTTCTTC.

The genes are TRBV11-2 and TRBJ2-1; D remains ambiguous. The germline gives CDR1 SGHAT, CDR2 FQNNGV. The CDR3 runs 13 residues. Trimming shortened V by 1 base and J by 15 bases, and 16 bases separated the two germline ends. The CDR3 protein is CASSLVLLLHPFF. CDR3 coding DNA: TGTGCCAGCAGCTTAGTACTTTTACTGCACCCGTTCTTC.

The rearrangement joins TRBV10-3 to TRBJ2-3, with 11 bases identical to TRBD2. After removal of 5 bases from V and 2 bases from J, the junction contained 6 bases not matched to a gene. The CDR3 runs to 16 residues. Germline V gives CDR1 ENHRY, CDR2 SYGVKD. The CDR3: CAISPTSGSSTDTQYF. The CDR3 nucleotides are TGTGCCATCAGTCCTACTAGCGGGAGTTCCACAGATACGCAGTATTTT.

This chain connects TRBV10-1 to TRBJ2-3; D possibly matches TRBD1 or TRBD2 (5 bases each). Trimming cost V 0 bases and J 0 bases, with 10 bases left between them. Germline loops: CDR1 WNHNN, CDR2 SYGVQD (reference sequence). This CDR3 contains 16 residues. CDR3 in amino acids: CASSESGRTSTDTQYF. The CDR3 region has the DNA TGCGCCAGCAGTGAGTCGGGGCGGACTAGCACAGATACGCAGTATTTT.

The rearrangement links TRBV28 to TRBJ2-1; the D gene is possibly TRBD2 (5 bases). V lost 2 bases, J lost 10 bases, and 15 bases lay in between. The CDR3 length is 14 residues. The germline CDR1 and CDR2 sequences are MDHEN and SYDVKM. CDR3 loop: CASSLHQRRWEQFF. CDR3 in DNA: TGTGCCAGCAGTTTACATCAGAGGAGGTGGGAGCAGTTCTTC.

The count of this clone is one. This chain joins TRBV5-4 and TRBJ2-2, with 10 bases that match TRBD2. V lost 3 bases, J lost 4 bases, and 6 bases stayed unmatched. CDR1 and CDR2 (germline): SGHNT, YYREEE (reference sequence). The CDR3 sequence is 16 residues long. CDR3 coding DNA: TGTGCCAGCAGCTCAGGTAGCGGGGGGCGCACCGGGGAGCTGTTTTTT. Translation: CASSSGSGGRTGELFF.

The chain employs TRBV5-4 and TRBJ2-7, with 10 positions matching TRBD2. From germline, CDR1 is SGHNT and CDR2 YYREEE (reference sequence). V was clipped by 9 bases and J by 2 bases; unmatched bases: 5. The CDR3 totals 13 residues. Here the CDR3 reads CATGTSVTYEQYF. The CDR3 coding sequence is TGTGCCACCGGGACTAGCGTCACCTACGAGCAGTACTTC.

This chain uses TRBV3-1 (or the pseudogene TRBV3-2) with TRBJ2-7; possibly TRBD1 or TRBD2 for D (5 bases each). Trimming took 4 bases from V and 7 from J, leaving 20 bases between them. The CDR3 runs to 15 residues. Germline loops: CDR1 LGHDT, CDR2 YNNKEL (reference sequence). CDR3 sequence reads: CASSPIFGTYREQYF. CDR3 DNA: TGTGCCAGCAGCCCCATCTTCGGGACGTATAGAGAGCAGTACTTC.

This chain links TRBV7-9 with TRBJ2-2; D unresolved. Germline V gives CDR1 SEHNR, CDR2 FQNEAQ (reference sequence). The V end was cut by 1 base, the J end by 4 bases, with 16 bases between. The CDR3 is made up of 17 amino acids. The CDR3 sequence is CASSLESILTGTGELFF. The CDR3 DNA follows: TGTGCCAGCAGCTTAGAGTCGATTCTAACGGGCACCGGGGAGCTGTTTTTT.

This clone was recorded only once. CDR3 sequence (DNA): TGTGCCACCAGTGATCCCGGGCCTTCGAACACCGGGGAGCTGTTTTTT. This codes for CATSDPGPSNTGELFF. This chain links TRBV24-1 with TRBJ2-2, with D uncertain. The V and J ends lost 3 bases and 0 bases respectively, with 10 bases between them. The CDR3 is 16 amino acids. Looked up from germline, CDR1 is KGHDR and CDR2 is SFDVKD.